These 8 T cell receptor beta chains originate from one sample sequenced in a study of shared T cell receptors in the human thymus. Assay used: immunoSEQ multiplex PCR; TCRdb lists only in-frame clones, some missing. The sample includes more than 550,000 clones, roughly 88% of them seen just once. In addition, the sample was reused for a study of human thymus T cells.

Sequencing was done on a sample of thymocytes. The receptors were sampled from a girl in the first two years of life with a congenital heart defect.

This clone was detected a few times. CDR3 sequence reads: CASSSPKREVGELFF. CDR3 nucleotide sequence: TGTGCCAGTAGCTCCCCCAAGCGCGAGGTCGGGGAGCTGTTTTTT. The chain carries TRBV19 and TRBJ2-2; D gene uncertain. The CDR3 consists of 15 residues. V lost 6 bases to trimming and J lost 7 bases, with 18 bases between them. Germline V gene data show CDR1 as LNHDA and CDR2 as SQIVND (reference sequence).

This CDR3 reads CASSQDRVTQYF. In DNA, the CDR3 is TGCGCCAGCAGCCAAGACAGGGTAACGCAGTATTTT. The chain is built from TRBV4-1 and TRBJ2-3; maybe TRBD1 (5 bases). V gave up 0 bases and J gave up 9 bases, with 7 bases separating them. The germline V gene has CDR1 MGHRA and CDR2 YSYEKL. The CDR3 covers 12 residues.

The V gene is TRBV6-1, the J gene TRBJ2-7, with D possibly being TRBD2 (5 bases). V was pared by 1 base and J by 4 bases, with 17 bases between. Germline CDR1 is MNHNS and CDR2 is SASEGT. The CDR3 runs 16 residues. The CDR3 loop is CASSEDVWARGYEQYF. The CDR3 bases are TGTGCCAGCAGTGAAGATGTGTGGGCCCGAGGGTACGAGCAGTACTTC.

The rearrangement joins TRBV6-5 to TRBJ2-5, with a weak D call TRBD1 (6 bases). The CDR3 spans 15 residues. Trimming pared 0 bases from V and 3 bases from J, leaving 11 bases between. Germline CDR1 is MNHEY and CDR2 is SVGAGI. CDR3 nucleotides: TGTGCCAGCAGTTACTCGAGTAACAGGGAAGAGACCCAGTACTTC. It yields the protein CASSYSSNREETQYF.

The chain joins TRBV10-3 to TRBJ1-3, with D possibly matching TRBD1 (5 bases). The germline gives CDR1 ENHRY, CDR2 SYGVKD. V dropped 3 bases and J dropped 6 bases, with 12 bases sitting between them. There are 14 residues in the CDR3. CDR3 sequence: CAISERGAVNTIYF. In DNA, the CDR3 is TGTGCCATCAGTGAAAGGGGCGCTGTAAACACCATATATTTT.

The chain is built from TRBV2 and TRBJ1-1; D might be TRBD1 (6 bases). Looked up from germline, CDR1 is SNHLY and CDR2 is FYNNEI. V was shortened by 8 bases and J by 1 base, with 14 bases between the two germline ends. CDR3 size: 14 residues. The CDR3 sequence is CASFAGVRNTEAFF. The CDR3, as DNA: TGTGCCAGCTTCGCAGGGGTTAGGAACACTGAAGCTTTCTTT. The full variable domain, rest sourced from reference TRBV2 and TRBJ1-1, is EPEVTQTPSHQVTQMGQEVILRCVPISNHLYFYWYRQILGQKVEFLVSFYNNEISEKSEIFDDQFSVERPDGSNFTLKIRSTKLEDSAMYFCASFAGVRNTEAFFGQGTRLTVV.

The CDR3, as DNA: TGTGCCAGCAGTCCCCAAGGGGGGGCCAGTACAGATACGCAGTATTTT. Translated, it gives CASSPQGGASTDTQYF. This rearrangement joins TRBV6-4 to TRBJ2-3; tentative D call: TRBD2 (7 bases). Trimming removed 5 bases from V and 3 bases from J, with 18 bases in between. In germline, CDR1 is MRHNA, CDR2 SNTAGT. The CDR3 is 16 amino acids.

The V and J genes are TRBV7-9 and TRBJ2-7; 9 bases match TRBD1. The CDR3 runs to 15 residues. Germline V gene sequence: CDR1 SEHNR, CDR2 FQNEAQ (reference sequence). V dropped 5 bases and J dropped 4; count of bases not matched to a gene: 9. The CDR3 here is CASSPDRGGRYEQYF. DNA for the CDR3: TGTGCCAGCAGCCCGGACAGGGGAGGACGTTACGAGCAGTACTTC. The complete variable domain, with remaining parts taken from reference TRBV7-9 and TRBJ2-7, reads DTGVSQNPRHKITKRGQNVTFRCDPISEHNRLYWYRQTLGQGPEFLTYFQNEAQLEKSRLLSDRFSAERPKGSFSTLEIQRTEQGDSAMYLCASSPDRGGRYEQYFGPGTRLTVT.